The present entry profiles one T cell receptor beta chain with its context. Its antigen is as yet unknown. The entry originates in a study of CD8 T cells in ankylosing spondylitis. Study-wide points: Significantly higher representation of disease-linked clones was reported for matched ankylosing spondylitis synovial fluid. There was a TCR beta motif, made of eight highly homologous variants, that appeared characteristic of ankylosing spondylitis blood.

TCRdb analysed the 5' RACE reads with MiXCR anew, one entry per CDR3 protein. The sample carries some 800,000 distinct CDR3 sequences, about 11% recorded once. CDR3 length: 10 residues. CDR1 is SQVTM, CDR2 ANQGSEA, per germline. Trimming removed 1 base from V and 7 bases from J, with 4 bases in between. The sequenced material came from blood, either unsorted or a sorted T cell fraction (not recorded which). This clonotype was sampled from a male donor with ankylosing spondylitis. The V and J genes are TRBV29-1 and TRBJ1-1; D unresolved. This CDR3 is CSVEVGEAFF. The CDR3 region has the DNA TGCAGCGTTGAAGTGGGTGAAGCTTTCTTT. Full variable domain (rest looked up from reference TRBV29-1 and TRBJ1-1): SAVISQKPSRDICQRGTSLTIQCQVDSQVTMMFWYRQQPGQSLTLIATANQGSEATYESGFVIDKFPISRPNLTFSTLTVSNMSPEDSSIYLCSVEVGEAFFGQGTRLTVV.